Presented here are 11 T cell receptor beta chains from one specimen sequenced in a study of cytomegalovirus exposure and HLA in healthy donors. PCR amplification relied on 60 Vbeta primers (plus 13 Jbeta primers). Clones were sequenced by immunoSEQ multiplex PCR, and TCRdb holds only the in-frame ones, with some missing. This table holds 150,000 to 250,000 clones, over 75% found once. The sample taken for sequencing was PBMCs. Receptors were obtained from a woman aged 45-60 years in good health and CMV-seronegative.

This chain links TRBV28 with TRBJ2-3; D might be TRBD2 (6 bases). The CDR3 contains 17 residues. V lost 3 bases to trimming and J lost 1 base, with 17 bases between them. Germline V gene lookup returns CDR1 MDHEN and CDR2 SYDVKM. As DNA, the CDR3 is TGTGCCAGCAGTTTCCCCCTGGGGGGAAGGGGCACAGATACGCAGTATTTT. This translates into CASSFPLGGRGTDTQYF.

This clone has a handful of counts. This chain's CDR3 is CATSGLYQETQYF. CDR3 nucleotide sequence: TGTGCCACCTCGGGACTCTACCAAGAGACCCAGTACTTC. J is TRBJ2-5 and V is TRBV7-2, with D possibly TRBD2 on 6 matching bases. Deletions cut 10 bases from V and 0 bases from J, with 12 bases between. CDR3 length: 13 amino acids. CDR1 SGHTA and CDR2 FQGNSA come from the germline V gene.

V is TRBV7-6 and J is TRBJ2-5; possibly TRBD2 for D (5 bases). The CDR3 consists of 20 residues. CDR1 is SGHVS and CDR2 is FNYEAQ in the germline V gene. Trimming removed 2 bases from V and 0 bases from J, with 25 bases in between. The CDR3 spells CASSLTRGLDSRWYQETQYF. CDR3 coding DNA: TGTGCCAGCAGCTTAACCCGCGGGTTGGACTCCCGATGGTACCAAGAGACCCAGTACTTC.

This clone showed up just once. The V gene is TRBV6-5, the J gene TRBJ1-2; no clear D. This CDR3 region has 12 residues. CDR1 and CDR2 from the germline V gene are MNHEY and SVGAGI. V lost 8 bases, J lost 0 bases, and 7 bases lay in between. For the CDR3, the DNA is TGTGCCAGCCCGGTTGCTAACTATGGCTACACCTTC. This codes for CASPVANYGYTF.

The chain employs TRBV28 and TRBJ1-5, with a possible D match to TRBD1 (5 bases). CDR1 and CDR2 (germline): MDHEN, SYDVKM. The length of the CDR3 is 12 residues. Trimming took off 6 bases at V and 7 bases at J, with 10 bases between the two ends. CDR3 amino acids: CASSPGFQPQHF. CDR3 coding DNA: TGTGCCAGCAGCCCAGGGTTCCAGCCCCAGCATTTT. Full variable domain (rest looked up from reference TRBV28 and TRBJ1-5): DVKVTQSSRYLVKRTGEKVFLECVQDMDHENMFWYRQDPGLGLRLIYFSYDVKMKEKGDIPEGYSVSREKKERFSLILESASTNQTSMYLCASSPGFQPQHFGDGTRLSIL.

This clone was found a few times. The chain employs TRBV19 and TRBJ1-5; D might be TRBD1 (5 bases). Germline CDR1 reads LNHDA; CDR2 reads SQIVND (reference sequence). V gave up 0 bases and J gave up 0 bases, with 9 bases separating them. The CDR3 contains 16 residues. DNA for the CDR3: TGTGCCAGTAGTATAGATCGCAGGGATAGCAATCAGCCCCAGCATTTT. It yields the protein CASSIDRRDSNQPQHF.

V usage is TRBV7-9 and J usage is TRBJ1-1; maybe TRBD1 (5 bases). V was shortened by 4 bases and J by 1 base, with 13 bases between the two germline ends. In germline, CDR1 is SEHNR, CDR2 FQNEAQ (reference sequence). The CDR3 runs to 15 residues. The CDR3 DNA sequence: TGTGCCAGCAGCTACCCCAGGGAAAGGAACACTGAAGCTTTCTTT. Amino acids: CASSYPRERNTEAFF.

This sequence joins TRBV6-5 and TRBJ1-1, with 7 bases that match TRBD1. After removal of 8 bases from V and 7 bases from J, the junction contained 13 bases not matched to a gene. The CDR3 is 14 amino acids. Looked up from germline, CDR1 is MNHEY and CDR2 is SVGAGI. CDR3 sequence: CASARTGERLEAFF. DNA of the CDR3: TGTGCCAGCGCCAGGACAGGAGAGAGGCTTGAAGCTTTCTTT.

The CDR3: CASSQDLAGAETQYF. Written as DNA, the CDR3 is TGTGCCAGCAGTCAGGACCTAGCGGGAGCTGAGACCCAGTACTTC. V is TRBV27 and J is TRBJ2-5; TRBD2 matches 10 bases. The CDR3 extends over 15 amino acids. The germline V gene encodes CDR1 MNHEY and CDR2 SMNVEV (reference sequence). Trimming took 5 bases from V and 5 from J; bases not matched to a gene: 8.

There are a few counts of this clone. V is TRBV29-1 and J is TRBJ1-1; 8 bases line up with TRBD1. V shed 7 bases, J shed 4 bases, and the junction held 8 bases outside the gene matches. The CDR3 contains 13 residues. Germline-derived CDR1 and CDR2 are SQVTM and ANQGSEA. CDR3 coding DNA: TGCAGCGCCGCCATAGACAGGGGCACTGAAGCTTTCTTT. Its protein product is CSAAIDRGTEAFF.

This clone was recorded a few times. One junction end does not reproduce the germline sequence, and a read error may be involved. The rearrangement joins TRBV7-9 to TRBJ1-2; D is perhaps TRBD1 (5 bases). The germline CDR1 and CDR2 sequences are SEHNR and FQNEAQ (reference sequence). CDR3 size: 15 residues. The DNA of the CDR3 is TGTTCCAGCAGCTTAGAAGGGGCCGTTGGGGATGGCTACACCTTC. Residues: CSSSLEGAVGDGYTF.